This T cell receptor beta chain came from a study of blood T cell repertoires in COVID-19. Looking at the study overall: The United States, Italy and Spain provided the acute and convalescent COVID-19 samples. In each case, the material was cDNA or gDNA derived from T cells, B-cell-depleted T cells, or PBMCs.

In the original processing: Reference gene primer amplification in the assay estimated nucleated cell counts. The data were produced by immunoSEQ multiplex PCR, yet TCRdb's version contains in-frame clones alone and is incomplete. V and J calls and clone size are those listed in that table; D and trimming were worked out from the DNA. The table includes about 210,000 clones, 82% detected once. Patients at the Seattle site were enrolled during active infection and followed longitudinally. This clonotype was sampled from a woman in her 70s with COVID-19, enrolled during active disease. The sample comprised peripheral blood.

The CDR3 bases are TGTGCCAGCATTGAACACAAAAAAGAGACCCAGTACTTC. It codes for CASIEHKKETQYF. The chain combines TRBV28 with TRBJ2-5; D is unresolved. The CDR3 consists of 13 residues. Germline V CDR1 and CDR2: MDHEN, SYDVKM. V shed 7 bases and J shed 3 bases, with 12 bases lying between them.